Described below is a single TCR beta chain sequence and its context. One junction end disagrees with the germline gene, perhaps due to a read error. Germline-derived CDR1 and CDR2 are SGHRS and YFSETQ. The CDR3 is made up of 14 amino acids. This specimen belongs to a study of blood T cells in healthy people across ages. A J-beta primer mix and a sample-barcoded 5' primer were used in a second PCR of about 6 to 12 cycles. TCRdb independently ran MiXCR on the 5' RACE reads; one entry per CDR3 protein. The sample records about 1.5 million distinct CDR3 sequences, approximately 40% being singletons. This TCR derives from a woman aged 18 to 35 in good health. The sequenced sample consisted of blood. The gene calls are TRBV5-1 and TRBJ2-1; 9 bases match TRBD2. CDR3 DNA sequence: TGCGCCAACAGCACTTCGTGGACTAGCGATGAGCAGTTCTTC. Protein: CANSTSWTSDEQFF.